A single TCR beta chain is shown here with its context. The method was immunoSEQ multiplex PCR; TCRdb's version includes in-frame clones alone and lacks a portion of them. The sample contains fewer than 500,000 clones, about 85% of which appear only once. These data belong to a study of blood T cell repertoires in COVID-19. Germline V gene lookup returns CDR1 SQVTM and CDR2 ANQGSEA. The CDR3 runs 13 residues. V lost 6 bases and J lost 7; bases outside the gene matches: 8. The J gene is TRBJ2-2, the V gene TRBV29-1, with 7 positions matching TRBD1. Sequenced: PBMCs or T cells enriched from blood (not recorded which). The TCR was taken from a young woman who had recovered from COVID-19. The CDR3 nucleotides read TGCAGCGTGGTACTGACAGGGAGCGGGGAGCTGTTTTTT. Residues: CSVVLTGSGELFF.